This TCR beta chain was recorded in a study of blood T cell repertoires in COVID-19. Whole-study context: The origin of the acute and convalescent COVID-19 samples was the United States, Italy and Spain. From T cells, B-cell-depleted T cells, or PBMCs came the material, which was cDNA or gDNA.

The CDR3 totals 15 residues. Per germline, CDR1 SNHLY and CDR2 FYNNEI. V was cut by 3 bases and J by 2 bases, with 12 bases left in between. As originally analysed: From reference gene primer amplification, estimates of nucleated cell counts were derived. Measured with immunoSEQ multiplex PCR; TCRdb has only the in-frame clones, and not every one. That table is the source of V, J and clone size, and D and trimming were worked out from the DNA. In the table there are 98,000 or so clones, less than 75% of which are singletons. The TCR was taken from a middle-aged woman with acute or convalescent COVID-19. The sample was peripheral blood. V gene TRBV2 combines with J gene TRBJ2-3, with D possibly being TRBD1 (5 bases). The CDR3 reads CASSDQGTSTDTQYF. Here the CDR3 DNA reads TGTGCCAGCAGTGACCAGGGAACCTCCACAGATACGCAGTATTTT.